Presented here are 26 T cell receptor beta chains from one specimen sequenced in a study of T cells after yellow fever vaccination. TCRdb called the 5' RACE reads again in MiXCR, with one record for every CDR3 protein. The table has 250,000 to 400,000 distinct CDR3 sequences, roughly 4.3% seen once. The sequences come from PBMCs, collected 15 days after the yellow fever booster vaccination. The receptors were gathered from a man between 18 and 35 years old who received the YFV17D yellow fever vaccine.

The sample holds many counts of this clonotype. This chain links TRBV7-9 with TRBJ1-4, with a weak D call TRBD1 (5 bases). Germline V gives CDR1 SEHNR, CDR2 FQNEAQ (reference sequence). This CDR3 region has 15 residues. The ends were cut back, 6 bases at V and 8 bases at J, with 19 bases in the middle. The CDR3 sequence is CASSLGRGAPEKLFF. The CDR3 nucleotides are TGTGCCAGCAGTTTGGGACGGGGAGCACCCGAAAAACTGTTTTTT.

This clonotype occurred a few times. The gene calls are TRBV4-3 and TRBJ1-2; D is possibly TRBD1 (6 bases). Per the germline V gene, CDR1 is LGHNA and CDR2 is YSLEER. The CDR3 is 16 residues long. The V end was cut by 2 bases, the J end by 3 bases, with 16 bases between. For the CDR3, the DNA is TGCGCCAGCAGCCAATCTGGGGGCGAAGGTTACTATGGCTACACCTTC. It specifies CASSQSGGEGYYGYTF.

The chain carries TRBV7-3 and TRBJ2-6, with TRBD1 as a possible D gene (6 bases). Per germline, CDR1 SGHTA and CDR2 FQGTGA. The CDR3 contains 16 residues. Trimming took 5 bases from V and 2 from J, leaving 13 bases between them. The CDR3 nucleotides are TGTGCCAGCAGCCTAATCGGACAGACTGGGGCCAACGTCCTGACTTTC. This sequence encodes CASSLIGQTGANVLTF.

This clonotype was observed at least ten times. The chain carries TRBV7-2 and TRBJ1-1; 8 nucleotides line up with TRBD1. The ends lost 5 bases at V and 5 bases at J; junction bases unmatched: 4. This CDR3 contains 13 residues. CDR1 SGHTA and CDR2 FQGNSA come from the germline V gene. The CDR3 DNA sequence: TGTGCCAGCAGCATGAACAGGGGGACTGAAGCTTTCTTT. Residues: CASSMNRGTEAFF. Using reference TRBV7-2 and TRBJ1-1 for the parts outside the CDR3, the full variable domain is GAGVSQSPSNKVTEKGKDVELRCDPISGHTALYWYRQSLGQGLEFLIYFQGNSAPDKSGLPSDRFSAERTGGSVSTLTIQRTQQEDSAVYLCASSMNRGTEAFFGQGTRLTVV.

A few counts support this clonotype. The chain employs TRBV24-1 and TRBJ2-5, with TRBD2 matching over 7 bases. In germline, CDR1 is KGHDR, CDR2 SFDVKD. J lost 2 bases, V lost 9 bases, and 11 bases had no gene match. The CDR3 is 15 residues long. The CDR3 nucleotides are TGTGCCACCTCCCAGGGAGGGGCGCCGCAAGAGACCCAGTACTTC. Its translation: CATSQGGAPQETQYF.

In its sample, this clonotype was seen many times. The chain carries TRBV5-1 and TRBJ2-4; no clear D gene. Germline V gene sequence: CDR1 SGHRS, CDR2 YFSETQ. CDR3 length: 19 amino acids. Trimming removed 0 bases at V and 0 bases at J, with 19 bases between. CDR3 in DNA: TGCGCCAGCAGCTTGGGAGCTAGTCCATCTATATTAGCCAAAAACATTCAGTACTTC. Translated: CASSLGASPSILAKNIQYF.

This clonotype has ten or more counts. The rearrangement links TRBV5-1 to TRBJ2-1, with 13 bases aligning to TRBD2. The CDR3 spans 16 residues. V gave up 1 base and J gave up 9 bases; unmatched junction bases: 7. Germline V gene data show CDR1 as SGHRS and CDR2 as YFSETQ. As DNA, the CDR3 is TGCGCCAGCAGCTTGCCGACTAGCGGGGGGACTCGTGAGCAGTTCTTC. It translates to CASSLPTSGGTREQFF.

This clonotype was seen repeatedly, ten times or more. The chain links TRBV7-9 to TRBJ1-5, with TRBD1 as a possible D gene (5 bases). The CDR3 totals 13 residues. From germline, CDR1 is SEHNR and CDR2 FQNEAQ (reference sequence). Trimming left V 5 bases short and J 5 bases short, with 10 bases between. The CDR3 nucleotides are TGTGCCAGCAGCCGTGTGGGGGATCAGCCCCAGCATTTT. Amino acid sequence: CASSRVGDQPQHF.

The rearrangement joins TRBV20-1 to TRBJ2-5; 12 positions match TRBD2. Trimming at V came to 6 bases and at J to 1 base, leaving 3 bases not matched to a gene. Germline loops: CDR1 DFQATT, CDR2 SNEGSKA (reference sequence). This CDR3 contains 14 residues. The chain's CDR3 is CSARLAGAQETQYF. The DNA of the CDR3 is TGCAGTGCGCGACTAGCGGGGGCCCAAGAGACCCAGTACTTC.

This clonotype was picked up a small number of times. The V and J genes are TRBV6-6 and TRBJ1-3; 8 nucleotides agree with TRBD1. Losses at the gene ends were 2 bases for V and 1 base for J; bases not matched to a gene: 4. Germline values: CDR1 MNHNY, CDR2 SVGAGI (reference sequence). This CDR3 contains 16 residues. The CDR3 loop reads CASSYTRTGSGNTIYF. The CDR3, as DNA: TGTGCCAGCAGTTACACCAGGACAGGGTCTGGAAACACCATATATTTT.

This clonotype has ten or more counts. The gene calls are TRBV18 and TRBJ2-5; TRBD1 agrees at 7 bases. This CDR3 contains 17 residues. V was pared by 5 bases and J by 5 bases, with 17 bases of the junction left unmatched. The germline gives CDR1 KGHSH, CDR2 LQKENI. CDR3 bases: TGTGCCAGCTCATCGTCGGACAGGCGGGTGCAGAGGGAGACCCAGTACTTC. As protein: CASSSSDRRVQRETQYF.

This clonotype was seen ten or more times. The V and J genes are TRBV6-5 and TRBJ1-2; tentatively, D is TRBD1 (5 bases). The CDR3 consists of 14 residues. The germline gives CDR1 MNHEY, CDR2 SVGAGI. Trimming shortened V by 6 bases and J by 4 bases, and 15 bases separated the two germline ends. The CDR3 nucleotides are TGTGCCAGCAGCAATATCGACAGATCCTATGGCTACACCTTC. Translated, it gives CASSNIDRSYGYTF.

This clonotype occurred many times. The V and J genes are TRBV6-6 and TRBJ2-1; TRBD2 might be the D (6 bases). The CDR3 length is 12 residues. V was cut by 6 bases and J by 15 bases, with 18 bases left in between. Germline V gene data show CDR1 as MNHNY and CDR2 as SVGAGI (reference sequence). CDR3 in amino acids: CASSNPGVSWFF. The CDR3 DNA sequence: TGTGCCAGCAGCAACCCGGGAGTAAGTTGGTTCTTC.

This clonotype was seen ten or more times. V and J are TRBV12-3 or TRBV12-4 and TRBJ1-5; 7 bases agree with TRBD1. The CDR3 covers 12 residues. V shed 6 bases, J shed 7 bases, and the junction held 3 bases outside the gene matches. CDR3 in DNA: TGTGCCAGCAGCCAGGGACAGCAGCCCCAGCATTTT. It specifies CASSQGQQPQHF.

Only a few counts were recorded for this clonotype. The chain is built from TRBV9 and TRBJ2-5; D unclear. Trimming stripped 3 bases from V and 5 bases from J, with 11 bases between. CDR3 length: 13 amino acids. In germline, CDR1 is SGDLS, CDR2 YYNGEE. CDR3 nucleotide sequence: TGTGCCAGCAGCGCGCCGTTGGACGAGACCCAGTACTTC. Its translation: CASSAPLDETQYF.

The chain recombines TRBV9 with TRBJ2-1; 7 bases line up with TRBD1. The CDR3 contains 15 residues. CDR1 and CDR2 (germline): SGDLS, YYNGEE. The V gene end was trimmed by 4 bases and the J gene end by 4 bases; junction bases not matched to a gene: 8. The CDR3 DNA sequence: TGTGCCAGCAGCCCAGGACAGGTCCGATACAATGAGCAGTTCTTC. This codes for CASSPGQVRYNEQFF.

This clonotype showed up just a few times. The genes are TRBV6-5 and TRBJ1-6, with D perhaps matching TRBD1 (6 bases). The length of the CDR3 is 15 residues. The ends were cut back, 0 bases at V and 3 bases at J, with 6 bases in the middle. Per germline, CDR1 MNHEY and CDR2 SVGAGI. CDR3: CASSYSDSYNSPLHF. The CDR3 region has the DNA TGTGCCAGCAGTTACTCGGACAGCTATAATTCACCCCTCCACTTT.

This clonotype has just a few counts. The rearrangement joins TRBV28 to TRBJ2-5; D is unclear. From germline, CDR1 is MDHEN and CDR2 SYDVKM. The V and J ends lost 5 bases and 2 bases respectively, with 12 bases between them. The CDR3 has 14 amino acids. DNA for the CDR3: TGTGCCAGCAGTCTTTCAGGCAAGCAAGAGACCCAGTACTTC. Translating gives CASSLSGKQETQYF.

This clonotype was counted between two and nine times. In DNA form, the CDR3 reads TGTGCCAGCAGTAAGGATAATTCACCCCTCCACTTT. The encoded protein is CASSKDNSPLHF. The V call is TRBV2, the J call TRBJ1-6; D remains ambiguous. CDR1 is SNHLY and CDR2 is FYNNEI in the germline V gene. The CDR3 is made up of 12 amino acids. V lost 5 bases and J lost 5, with 4 bases in between.

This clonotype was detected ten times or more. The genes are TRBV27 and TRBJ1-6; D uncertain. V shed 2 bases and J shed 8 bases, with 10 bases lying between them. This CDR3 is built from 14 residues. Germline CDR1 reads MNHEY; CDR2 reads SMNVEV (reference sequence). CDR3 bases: TGTGCCAGCAGTTTAGAGGGTCTGGATTCACCCCTCCACTTT. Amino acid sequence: CASSLEGLDSPLHF.

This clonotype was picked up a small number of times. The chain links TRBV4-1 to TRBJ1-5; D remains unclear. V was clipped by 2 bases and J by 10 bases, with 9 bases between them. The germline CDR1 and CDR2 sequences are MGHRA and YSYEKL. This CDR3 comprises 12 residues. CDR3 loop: CASSQPTHPQHF. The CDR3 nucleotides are TGCGCCAGCAGCCAACCGACCCATCCCCAGCATTTT.

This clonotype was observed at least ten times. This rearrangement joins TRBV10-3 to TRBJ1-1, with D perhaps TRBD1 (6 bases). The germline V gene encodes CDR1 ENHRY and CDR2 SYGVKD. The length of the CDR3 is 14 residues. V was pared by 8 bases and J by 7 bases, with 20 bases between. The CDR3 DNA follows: TGTGCCATCGGCCAGGGGTTTGCGTCCCATGAAGCTTTCTTT. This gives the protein CAIGQGFASHEAFF.

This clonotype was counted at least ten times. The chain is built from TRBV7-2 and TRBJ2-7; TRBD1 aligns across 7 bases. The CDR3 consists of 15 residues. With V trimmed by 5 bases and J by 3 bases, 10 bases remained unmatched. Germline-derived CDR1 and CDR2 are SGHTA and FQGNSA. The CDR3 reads CASSENPGQNYEQYF. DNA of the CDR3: TGTGCCAGCAGCGAGAACCCGGGACAGAACTACGAGCAGTACTTC.

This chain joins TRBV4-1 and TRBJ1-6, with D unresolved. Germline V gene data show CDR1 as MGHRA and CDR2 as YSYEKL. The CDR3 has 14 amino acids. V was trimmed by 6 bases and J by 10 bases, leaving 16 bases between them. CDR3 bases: TGCGCCAGCAGACTCACAGCTGGTGGGTCACCCCTCCACTTT. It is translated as CASRLTAGGSPLHF.

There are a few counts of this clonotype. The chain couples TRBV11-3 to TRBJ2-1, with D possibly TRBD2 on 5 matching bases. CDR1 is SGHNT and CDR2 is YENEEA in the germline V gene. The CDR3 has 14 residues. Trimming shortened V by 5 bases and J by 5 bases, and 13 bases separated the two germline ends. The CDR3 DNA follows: TGTGCCAGCAGCCGAGACGGGGTAGACAATGAGCAGTTCTTC. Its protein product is CASSRDGVDNEQFF.

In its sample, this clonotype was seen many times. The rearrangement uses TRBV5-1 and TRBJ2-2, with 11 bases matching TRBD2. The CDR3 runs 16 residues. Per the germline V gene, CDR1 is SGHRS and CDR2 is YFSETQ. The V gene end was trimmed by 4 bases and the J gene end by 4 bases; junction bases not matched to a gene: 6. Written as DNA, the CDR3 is TGCGCCAGCAGCACACTAGCGGGGGACCTCACCGGGGAGCTGTTTTTT. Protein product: CASSTLAGDLTGELFF.